Shown below are 21 T cell receptor beta chains from a single sample sequenced in a study of shared clonotypes between healthy human individuals (dated by TCRdb to 2020 to 2021). Receptor libraries were prepared by the immunoSEQ multiplex PCR assay. Imported from immuneACCESS, the table was reduced by TCRdb to in-frame sequences with V and J called. These copies leave out some clones; in studies compared against another copy, an unresolved V gene accounts for under half, and the cause of the remainder is not known. The sample table records over a million clones; around 82% of these occur just once. Under 0.6% of the sample rests with the top ten. Sequencing was performed on memory CD4+ T cells from PBMCs. The meaning of the sample's cell subset or site label: CD45RA-negative fraction. Receptor source: a man between 18 and 29 years old in good health. Some clones in this sample may be carry-over from other donors' samples.

The V and J genes are TRBV4-3 and TRBJ2-5; 11 positions match TRBD1. The CDR3 has 15 amino acids. The trim removed 4 bases at V and 5 bases at J, leaving 6 bases unmatched. Germline assignment: CDR1 LGHNA and CDR2 YSLEER. The chain's CDR3 is CASSRGQGALETQYF. CDR3 bases: TGCGCCAGCAGCCGCGGACAGGGGGCGCTTGAGACCCAGTACTTC.

The V call is TRBV7-2, the J call TRBJ2-7; TRBD1 might be the D (6 bases). CDR1 SGHTA and CDR2 FQGNSA come from the germline V gene. This CDR3 comprises 16 residues. The V end was cut by 2 bases, the J end by 4 bases, with 18 bases between. The CDR3 reads CASSLKWSGVSYEQYF. The CDR3 DNA sequence: TGTGCCAGCAGCTTAAAATGGTCAGGGGTCTCTTACGAGCAGTACTTC.

The V gene is TRBV7-9, the J gene TRBJ1-4; no clear D gene. From germline, CDR1 is SEHNR and CDR2 FQNEAQ (reference sequence). This CDR3 has 15 residues. Trimming took 6 bases from V and 0 from J, leaving 11 bases between them. The CDR3 coding sequence is TGTGCCAGCAGTTCTTATACTGCAACTAATGAAAAACTGTTTTTT. Its translation: CASSSYTATNEKLFF.

The chain links TRBV19 to TRBJ2-7, with D perhaps assigned TRBD1 or TRBD2 (5 bases each). There are 15 residues in the CDR3. V lost 5 bases, J lost 3 bases, and 17 bases lay in between. The germline gives CDR1 LNHDA, CDR2 SQIVND (reference sequence). The CDR3 nucleotides are TGTGCCAGTAGTCCCCCCGGGACGGTCTTCTACGAGCAGTACTTC. Encoded protein: CASSPPGTVFYEQYF.

The chain joins TRBV11-2 to TRBJ1-1; tentatively, D is TRBD1 (5 bases). The CDR3 consists of 16 residues. The V and J ends lost 0 bases and 4 bases respectively, with 15 bases between them. Germline values: CDR1 SGHAT, CDR2 FQNNGV. The CDR3, as DNA: TGTGCCAGCAGCTTAGACAAGGGCCGCGGGGGCACTGAAGCTTTCTTT. It specifies CASSLDKGRGGTEAFF.

This clone appeared a single time. The chain couples TRBV28 to TRBJ2-5, with D unresolved. The J call is uncertain, as TRBJ2-7 better fits the DNA end. Germline loops: CDR1 MDHEN, CDR2 SYDVKM. The CDR3 covers 15 residues. In nucleotides, the CDR3 is TGTGCCAGCAGGTCCTCGACTTTAAGCTCCTACGAGCAGTACTTC. Encoded protein: CASRSSTLSSYEQYF.

The genes are TRBV5-1 and TRBJ2-7; TRBD1 might be the D (7 bases). The germline CDR1 and CDR2 sequences are SGHRS and YFSETQ. Trimming removed 4 bases at V and 0 bases at J, with 11 bases between. The CDR3 totals 14 residues. Written as DNA, the CDR3 is TGCGCCAGCAGCCCGGGGGACAGCTCCTACGAGCAGTACTTC. The encoded protein is CASSPGDSSYEQYF.

The gene calls are TRBV5-1 and TRBJ2-3; D is unclear. Germline V gene lookup returns CDR1 SGHRS and CDR2 YFSETQ. The CDR3 has 14 residues. V was trimmed by 7 bases and J by 0 bases, leaving 12 bases between them. CDR3 bases: TGCGCCAGCGCACTCCTTGGTAGCACAGATACGCAGTATTTT. It encodes CASALLGSTDTQYF.

This chain joins TRBV28 and TRBJ2-5; D not resolved. The ends were cut back, 5 bases at V and 5 bases at J, with 15 bases in the middle. CDR1 is MDHEN, CDR2 SYDVKM, per germline. CDR3 length: 14 residues. CDR3 in amino acids: CASSTPGIRETQYF. The DNA of the CDR3 is TGTGCCAGCAGTACCCCCGGTATTCGGGAGACCCAGTACTTC.

V is TRBV2 and J is TRBJ2-3, with 12 positions matching TRBD2. The CDR3 sequence is 18 residues long. V was pared by 6 bases and J by 2 bases, with 12 bases of the junction left unmatched. Germline V gene lookup returns CDR1 SNHLY and CDR2 FYNNEI. The CDR3 spells CASRPRLAGVSNTDTQYF. The CDR3 bases are TGTGCCAGCAGACCTAGACTAGCGGGAGTCTCAAACACAGATACGCAGTATTTT.

The rearrangement links TRBV18 to TRBJ2-1; 13 positions match TRBD2. Germline CDR1 KGHSH, CDR2 LQKENI. V trimming: 3 bases; J trimming: 9 bases; junction bases outside the gene matches: 8. The CDR3 contains 16 residues. This CDR3 reads CASSPGLAGAGGEQFF. CDR3 nucleotide sequence: TGTGCCAGCTCACCCGGACTAGCGGGGGCCGGGGGTGAGCAGTTCTTC.

The V call is TRBV6-5, the J call TRBJ1-5; D is undetermined. The V and J ends lost 6 bases and 0 bases respectively, with 9 bases between them. The germline V gene encodes CDR1 MNHEY and CDR2 SVGAGI. The CDR3 is 14 residues long. CDR3 sequence: CASRVGNSNQPQHF. CDR3 nucleotides: TGTGCCAGCAGGGTCGGTAATAGCAATCAGCCCCAGCATTTT.

This clone appeared a single time. V gene TRBV2 combines with J gene TRBJ2-3; TRBD2 matches at 10 bases. CDR3 length equals 18 residues. The J segment lost 0 bases and the V segment lost 7 bases, leaving 13 bases of the junction unmatched. The germline CDR1 and CDR2 sequences are SNHLY and FYNNEI. CDR3 residues: CASIFLSSGSSSTDTQYF. The CDR3 DNA reads TGTGCCAGCATCTTTTTGTCTAGCGGGAGTTCTAGCACAGATACGCAGTATTTT.

This chain joins TRBV27 and TRBJ2-7; 11 bases match TRBD2. In germline, CDR1 is MNHEY, CDR2 SMNVEV (reference sequence). V shed 6 bases and J 0 bases; nucleotides not matched to a gene: 10. The CDR3 is 17 amino acids. Here the CDR3 DNA reads TGTGCCAGCAGACGGGCGGGACTAGCGGATATCTCCTACGAGCAGTACTTC. This gives the protein CASRRAGLADISYEQYF.

This chain joins TRBV4-1 and TRBJ1-5; 8 bases line up with TRBD1. Per the germline V gene, CDR1 is MGHRA and CDR2 is YSYEKL. The CDR3 totals 15 residues. The J segment lost 6 bases and the V segment lost 1 base, leaving 5 bases of the junction unmatched. The CDR3 loop is CASSQGTGLGQPQHF. CDR3 nucleotides: TGCGCCAGCAGCCAAGGGACAGGGTTGGGTCAGCCCCAGCATTTT.

On this clone itself: Other DNA sequences within the sample encode an identical CDR3. The V gene is TRBV28, the J gene TRBJ1-5; the D is unclear. Trimming took 10 bases from V and 0 from J, leaving 7 bases between them. CDR3 length equals 12 residues. Germline values: CDR1 MDHEN, CDR2 SYDVKM. The CDR3 spells CATRGSNQPQHF. CDR3 bases: TGTGCCACCCGAGGTAGCAATCAGCCCCAGCATTTT. Full variable domain (remainder filled in from reference TRBV28 and TRBJ1-5): DVKVTQSSRYLVKRTGEKVFLECVQDMDHENMFWYRQDPGLGLRLIYFSYDVKMKEKGDIPEGYSVSREKKERFSLILESASTNQTSMYLCATRGSNQPQHFGDGTRLSIL.

The chain couples TRBV9 to TRBJ2-1, with D perhaps TRBD1 or TRBD2 (6 bases each). CDR1 SGDLS and CDR2 YYNGEE come from the germline V gene. V lost 4 bases to trimming and J lost 4 bases, with 12 bases between them. This CDR3 has 14 amino acids. The CDR3 sequence: CASSSLGGYNEQFF. The CDR3, as DNA: TGTGCCAGCAGCTCCCTAGGGGGGTACAATGAGCAGTTCTTC.

This clone came up a few times. The chain is built from TRBV2 and TRBJ2-1; D ambiguous. CDR1 SNHLY and CDR2 FYNNEI come from the germline V gene. V lost 4 bases to trimming and J lost 0 bases, with 10 bases between them. The CDR3 contains 15 residues. In nucleotides, the CDR3 is TGTGCCAGCAGTGTGGGTCAGCTCTCCTACAATGAGCAGTTCTTC. It encodes CASSVGQLSYNEQFF.

Only a few counts were recorded for this clone. The V call is TRBV28, the J call TRBJ1-2; maybe TRBD1 (5 bases). V was trimmed by 4 bases and J by 8 bases, leaving 11 bases between them. Germline CDR1 reads MDHEN; CDR2 reads SYDVKM. The length of the CDR3 is 12 residues. DNA for the CDR3: TGTGCCAGCAGTTCACAGGCTAGGGGCTACACCTTC. Its translation: CASSSQARGYTF.

The chain recombines TRBV30 with TRBJ2-3; 9 bases align to TRBD2. CDR1 GTSNPN and CDR2 SVGIG come from the germline V gene (reference sequence). Trimming took 2 bases from V and 3 from J; bases not matched to a gene: 15. The CDR3 sequence is 18 residues long. CDR3 residues: CAWSKRTSAPIGTDTQYF. CDR3 in DNA: TGTGCCTGGAGTAAGCGGACTAGCGCTCCTATTGGGACAGATACGCAGTATTTT. Full variable domain (outside the CDR3, taken from reference TRBV30 and TRBJ2-3): SQTIHQWPATLVQPVGSPLSLECTVEGTSNPNLYWYRQAAGRGLQLLFYSVGIGQISSEVPQNLSASRPQDRQFILSSKKLLLSDSGFYLCAWSKRTSAPIGTDTQYFGPGTRLTVL.

This clone was seen just once. The chain has TRBV5-1 and TRBJ2-2, with D possibly being TRBD2 (5 bases). The CDR3 spans 16 residues. V lost 0 bases and J lost 7, with 16 bases in between. The germline gives CDR1 SGHRS, CDR2 YFSETQ. CDR3 nucleotides: TGCGCCAGCAGCTTGGGGACTGATAAGGTCCTCGGGGAGCTGTTTTTT. Translating it yields CASSLGTDKVLGELFF.